Below, 19 T cell receptor beta chains from the same sample are listed, as sequenced in a study of T cells in Graves' hyperthyroidism and ophthalmopathy. The investigators amplified TCR beta CDR3 regions from RNA transcripts. The primer set for the first-round RT-PCR of the TCR CDR3 was HTBI. TCRdb reprocessed the multiplex PCR reads with MiXCR, giving one entry per CDR3 protein. The table records around 280,000 distinct CDR3 sequences, less than 15% of them present only once. Sequences were obtained from blood. The receptors derive from a woman aged 30 to 39 with Graves' hyperthyroidism that later progressed to Graves' ophthalmopathy.

The sample holds a few counts of this clonotype. V is TRBV2 and J is TRBJ2-6; 7 nucleotides align to TRBD2. V lost 4 bases and J lost 0; bases outside the gene matches: 3. Germline loops: CDR1 SNHLY, CDR2 FYNNEI. This CDR3 has 16 amino acids. Here the CDR3 reads CASSASGSSGANVLTF. CDR3 coding DNA: TGTGCCAGCAGTGCTAGCGGCAGCTCTGGGGCCAACGTCCTGACTTTC. Full variable domain (rest looked up from reference TRBV2 and TRBJ2-6): EPEVTQTPSHQVTQMGQEVILRCVPISNHLYFYWYRQILGQKVEFLVSFYNNEISEKSEIFDDQFSVERPDGSNFTLKIRSTKLEDSAMYFCASSASGSSGANVLTFGAGSRLTVL.

This clonotype showed up just a few times. At one boundary the junction diverges from the germline segment, which might be a read error. The chain links TRBV30 to TRBJ1-5; perhaps TRBD1 as D (5 bases). There are 15 residues in the CDR3. The germline V gene encodes CDR1 GTSNPN and CDR2 SVGIG (reference sequence). Written as DNA, the CDR3 is TGTGCCTGGAGTGGGGGACCCCATAGCAATCAGCCCCAGCGTTTT. Translated, it gives CAWSGGPHSNQPQRF.

V usage is TRBV6-1 and J usage is TRBJ2-3, with D unclear. This CDR3 region has 12 residues. V was trimmed by 6 bases and J by 4 bases, leaving 8 bases between them. Germline CDR1 reads MNHNS; CDR2 reads SASEGT. CDR3 sequence (DNA): TGTGCCAGCAGAGCCTTAGCAGATACGCAGTATTTT. It is translated as CASRALADTQYF.

This clonotype was counted many times. This rearrangement joins TRBV6-1 to TRBJ2-2; no clear D gene. Trimming removed 6 bases at V and 0 bases at J, with 20 bases between. The CDR3 runs 18 residues. Germline V gene lookup returns CDR1 MNHNS and CDR2 SASEGT. CDR3 residues: CASRTPRSYRSNTGELFF. CDR3 sequence (DNA): TGTGCCAGCAGGACACCTAGAAGTTATCGCTCGAACACCGGGGAGCTGTTTTTT.

At least ten counts were recorded for this clonotype. V gene TRBV12-3 or TRBV12-4 combines with J gene TRBJ2-6, with no clear D. The V gene lost 3 bases and the J gene lost 0 bases, with 3 bases spanning the gap. This CDR3 has 14 residues. The CDR3 DNA follows: TGTGCCAGCAGTTTTGACTCTGGGGCCAACGTCCTGACTTTC. Its protein is CASSFDSGANVLTF.

At least ten counts were recorded for this clonotype. This chain connects TRBV10-3 to TRBJ2-2; 8 nucleotides match TRBD1. V lost 5 bases to trimming and J lost 4 bases; unmatched junction nucleotides: 6. Per the germline V gene, CDR1 is ENHRY and CDR2 is SYGVKD. The CDR3 extends over 15 amino acids. The CDR3 DNA is TGTGCCATCAGTTACAGGACAGGGAGCACCGGGGAGCTGTTTTTT. Encoded protein: CAISYRTGSTGELFF.

This clonotype was counted ten times or more. This sequence joins TRBV30 and TRBJ1-3, with 7 bases matching TRBD1. The CDR3 extends over 16 amino acids. Trimming cost V 8 bases and J 1 base; bases outside gene matches: 14. CDR1 GTSNPN and CDR2 SVGIG come from the germline V gene (reference sequence). CDR3 loop: CAPGGQDSSSGNTIYF. The CDR3 coding sequence is TGTGCCCCCGGTGGACAGGATAGTAGTTCTGGAAACACCATATATTTT.

The chain recombines TRBV5-8 with TRBJ2-4; TRBD1 agrees at 7 bases. This CDR3 contains 17 residues. The trim removed 4 bases at V and 1 base at J, leaving 11 bases unmatched. CDR1 and CDR2 (germline): SGHTS, YDEGEE. CDR3 sequence reads: CASSPREGGDAKNIQYF. The CDR3 nucleotides are TGTGCCAGCAGCCCTAGAGAAGGGGGCGATGCCAAAAACATTCAGTACTTC.

The chain joins TRBV6-1 to TRBJ2-7; the match to TRBD1 covers 9 bases. CDR1 MNHNS and CDR2 SASEGT come from the germline V gene. With 6 bases clipped from V and 2 bases from J, the junction kept 5 bases outside the gene matches. CDR3 size: 14 residues. The CDR3 region has the DNA TGTGCCAGCAGCGGGACAGGGTACACCTACGAGCAGTACTTC. As protein: CASSGTGYTYEQYF.

This clonotype has more than one count but fewer than ten. The chain employs TRBV7-2 and TRBJ1-4, with 8 positions matching TRBD1. The CDR3 has 14 residues. Germline CDR1 is SGHTA and CDR2 is FQGNSA. J was trimmed by 6 bases and V by 5 bases; bases with no gene match: 5. The chain's CDR3 is CASSLSTGDEKLFF. The DNA of the CDR3 is TGTGCCAGCAGCCTATCGACAGGGGATGAAAAACTGTTTTTT.

This clonotype showed up many times. As DNA, the CDR3 is TGTGCCAGCAGTGAAGGTTTAGTCACCGGGGAGCTGTTTTTT. Amino acid sequence: CASSEGLVTGELFF. The genes are TRBV2 and TRBJ2-2; D unclear. The CDR3 contains 14 residues. CDR1 is SNHLY and CDR2 is FYNNEI in the germline V gene. With 1 base removed from V and 4 bases from J, the gap between germline ends came to 7 bases.

This clonotype has a count of ten or more. The gene calls are TRBV27 and TRBJ2-2, with D unresolved. CDR1 MNHEY and CDR2 SMNVEV come from the germline V gene (reference sequence). V lost 6 bases and J lost 6, with 8 bases in between. This CDR3 contains 12 residues. CDR3 residues: CASRGIAGELFF. The CDR3 DNA is TGTGCCAGCAGAGGTATAGCCGGGGAGCTGTTTTTT.

This clonotype appeared a few times. The chain has TRBV25-1 and TRBJ2-1; 7 bases map to TRBD2. V gave up 4 bases and J gave up 0 bases; unmatched junction bases: 6. The V gene's germline CDR1 is MGHDK and CDR2 SYGVNS. This CDR3 region has 16 residues. This chain's CDR3 is CASSGQRGSSYNEQFF. The DNA of the CDR3 is TGTGCCAGCAGTGGACAGCGGGGCAGCTCCTACAATGAGCAGTTCTTC.

At least ten counts were recorded for this clonotype. The chain links TRBV3-1 to TRBJ1-4; D gene unclear. The length of the CDR3 is 14 residues. V lost 5 bases and J 5 bases, leaving 12 bases between the germline ends. The germline V gene has CDR1 LGHDT and CDR2 YNNKEL (reference sequence). CDR3 sequence: CASSSGGGNEKLFF. Written as DNA, the CDR3 is TGTGCCAGCAGCAGCGGAGGTGGAAATGAAAAACTGTTTTTT.

This clonotype was seen a handful of times. Germline and junction disagree at one end, which may indicate a read error. This chain connects TRBV6-1 to TRBJ1-4; possible D gene TRBD1, 5 bases. CDR3 length: 16 residues. Germline V gene sequence: CDR1 MNHNS, CDR2 SASEGT. The CDR3 DNA follows: TGTGCCAGCAGTCCTGACGCCAGGGCGTCTAATGAAAAACGGTTTTTT. Translated: CASSPDARASNEKRFF.

CDR3 protein: CASTTSGKRNRNNEQFF. The DNA for the CDR3 is TGTGCCAGCACCACTAGCGGGAAACGTAATAGGAACAATGAGCAGTTCTTC. The chain is built from TRBV12-3 or TRBV12-4 and TRBJ2-1, with 10 bases identical to TRBD2. Trimming at V came to 7 bases and at J to 5 bases, leaving 14 bases not matched to a gene. CDR3 length equals 17 residues.

Turning to this clonotype: A read error may explain this, as a much larger clone is one base away. This chain's CDR3 is CASRLGAPDHQGYTF. CDR3 bases: TGTGCCAGCCGTTTGGGGGCTCCGGATCATCAGGGCTACACCTTC. This chain links TRBV27 with TRBJ1-2, with D possibly TRBD1 on 6 matching bases. Germline assignment: CDR1 MNHEY and CDR2 SMNVEV (reference sequence). This CDR3 is built from 15 residues.

The genes are TRBV7-9 and TRBJ2-2; 11 bases align to TRBD2. V shed 6 bases, J shed 6 bases, and the junction held 6 bases outside the gene matches. The CDR3 loop spans 15 amino acids. Per the germline V gene, CDR1 is SEHNR and CDR2 is FQNEAQ (reference sequence). The CDR3 sequence is CASSGTSGPSGELFF. DNA for the CDR3: TGTGCCAGCAGTGGGACTAGCGGCCCCTCCGGGGAGCTGTTTTTT.

The V call is TRBV20-1, the J call TRBJ1-5; 9 nucleotides line up with TRBD1. This CDR3 has 16 residues. J lost 2 bases, V lost 0 bases, and 5 bases had no gene match. Germline values: CDR1 DFQATT, CDR2 SNEGSKA (reference sequence). CDR3 coding DNA: TGCAGTGCTAGAGACGGGACAGGGAGGCGCAATCAGCCCCAGCATTTT. Translating gives CSARDGTGRRNQPQHF.